The present entry profiles one T cell receptor beta chain with its context. The germline V gene has CDR1 MNHEY and CDR2 SMNVEV (reference sequence). Trimming pared 3 bases from V and 3 bases from J, leaving 13 bases between. CDR3 size: 15 residues. Profiling relied on immunoSEQ multiplex PCR, and the TCRdb table lists in-frame clones only, not all of them. The sample has over 100,000 clones, about nine tenths seen once. The record originates from a study of control samples from healthy donors and cancer patients. Sequencing input: blood. This chain uses TRBV27 with TRBJ2-3; unclear D gene. This clonotype was obtained from a man between 40 and 49 years old in good health. CDR3 DNA sequence: TGTGCCAGCAGTTTTTCGCGGCAAGGAACAGATACGCAGTATTTT. Protein: CASSFSRQGTDTQYF.